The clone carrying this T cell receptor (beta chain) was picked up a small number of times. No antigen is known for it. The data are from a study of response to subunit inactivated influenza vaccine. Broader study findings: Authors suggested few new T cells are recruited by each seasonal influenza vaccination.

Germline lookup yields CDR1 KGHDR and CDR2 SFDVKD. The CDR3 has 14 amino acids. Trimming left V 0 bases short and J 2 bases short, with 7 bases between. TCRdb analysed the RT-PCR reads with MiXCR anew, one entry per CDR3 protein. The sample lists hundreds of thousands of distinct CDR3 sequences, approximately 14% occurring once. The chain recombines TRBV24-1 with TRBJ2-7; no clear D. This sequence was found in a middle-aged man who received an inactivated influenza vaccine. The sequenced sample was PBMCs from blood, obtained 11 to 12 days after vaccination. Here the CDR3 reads CATSDLVRPYEQYF. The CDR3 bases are TGTGCCACCAGTGATTTGGTCAGACCCTACGAGCAGTACTTC.